Listed below are T cell receptor beta chains from one sample, sequenced in a study of blood T cell repertoires in COVID-19. The protocol was immunoSEQ multiplex PCR, while the TCRdb copy is restricted to in-frame clones and leaves out a portion. This sample has about 150,000 clones, with about 88% found just once. Sequencing was done on a sample of peripheral blood. The receptors stem from a woman aged 65 to 85 with acute or convalescent COVID-19. Each CDR3 is given with its conserved first and last residue. The D gene is left open where the match is weak. For some rows the clone size is stated as once, few or many, or as a class when expanded; others skip it.

. TRBV7-2 . CASSFYTGELFF
. TRBV3-1/TRBV3-2 . CASSPDRVRGYTF
TRBD1 TRBV4-2 . CASSPRQGMNTEAFF
TRBD1 TRBV12-3/TRBV12-4 once CASSFRGTTEAFF
. TRBV5-1 . CASSSGQMNTEAFF
. TRBV18 . CASSPPGSGANVLTF
TRBD1 TRBV24-1 . CATSDLLPTGASPNEKLFF
. TRBV10-3 . CAISAIVGGNEQFF
TRBD1 TRBV5-1 . CASSLAGTVKEDTQYF
. TRBV27 . CASSYTGQMNQPQHF
. TRBV4-1 . CASSQDILGLGQGVETQYF
. TRBV7-8 . CASSLLQGYEQYF
TRBD1 TRBV6-6 . CASGDRTNYGYTF
. TRBV12-5 few CASGLTTGGSGNTIYF
TRBD2 TRBV5-6 . CASRTSGGTHNEQFF
. TRBV6-5 . CASRKSGTAPDTQYF
TRBD1 TRBV6-5 . CASSSITTGGYEQYF
. TRBV9 . CASSVVPSGVSGNTIYF
. TRBV28 . CASSVTRDRTF
TRBD1 TRBV5-6 . CASSLEGRGRRGTEAFF
. TRBV11-2 . CASSFRQNTEAFF
TRBD1 TRBV19 . CASSSQGYSPLHF
TRBD1 TRBV6-2/TRBV6-3 . CASSLDRGTEAFF
. TRBV6-2/TRBV6-3 . CASSQGTEAFF
. TRBV2 . CASRGHQNTEAFF
. TRBV2 . CASKAGLNYGYTF
TRBD2 TRBV11-1 . CASSLAGGGGTDTQYF
. TRBV7-9 . CASTRRGGVSGNTIYF